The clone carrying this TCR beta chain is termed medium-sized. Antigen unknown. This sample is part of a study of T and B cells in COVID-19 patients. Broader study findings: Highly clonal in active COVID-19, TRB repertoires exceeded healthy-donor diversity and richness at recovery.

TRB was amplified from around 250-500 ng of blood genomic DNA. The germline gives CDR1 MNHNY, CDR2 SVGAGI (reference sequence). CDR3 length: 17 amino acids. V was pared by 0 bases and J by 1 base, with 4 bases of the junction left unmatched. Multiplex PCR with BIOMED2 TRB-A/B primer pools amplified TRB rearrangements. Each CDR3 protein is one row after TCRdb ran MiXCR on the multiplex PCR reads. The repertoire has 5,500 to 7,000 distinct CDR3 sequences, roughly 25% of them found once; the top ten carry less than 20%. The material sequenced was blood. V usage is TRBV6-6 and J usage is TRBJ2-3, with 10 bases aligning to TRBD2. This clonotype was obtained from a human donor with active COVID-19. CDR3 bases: TGTGCCAGCAGTTACTCGGCCCTAGCGGGGGGCACAGATACGCAGTATTTT. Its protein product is CASSYSALAGGTDTQYF.